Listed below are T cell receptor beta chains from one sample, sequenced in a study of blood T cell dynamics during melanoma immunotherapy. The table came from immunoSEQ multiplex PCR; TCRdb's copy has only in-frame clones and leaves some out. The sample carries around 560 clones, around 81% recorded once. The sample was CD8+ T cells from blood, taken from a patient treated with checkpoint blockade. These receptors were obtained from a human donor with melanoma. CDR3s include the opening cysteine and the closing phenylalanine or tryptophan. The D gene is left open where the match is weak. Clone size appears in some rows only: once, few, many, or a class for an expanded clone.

TGTGCCAGCAGCTCCAACCCCGGGACAGGGGACAATGAGCAGTTCTTC CASSSNPGTGDNEQFF TRBJ2-1 TRBD1 TRBV9 once
TGTGCCTGGAGTGCGCGCGTGGCCCCCTACGAGCAGTACTTC CAWSARVAPYEQYF TRBJ2-7 . TRBV30 .
TGTGCCAGCAGCGGAACCGGGACAGACGGCACCGGGGAGCTGTTTTTT CASSGTGTDGTGELFF TRBJ2-2 TRBD1 TRBV5-6 .
TGTGCCAGCAGTTTATACCCGTTGGGACTAGCGGGAGACAATGAGCAGTTCTTC CASSLYPLGLAGDNEQFF TRBJ2-1 TRBD2 TRBV27 .
TGTGCCAGTAGTTTCGGCGGAAATCAGCCCCAGCATTTT CASSFGGNQPQHF TRBJ1-5 . TRBV19 .
TGTGCCAGCAGCCATGTCAATGAGCAGTTCTTC CASSHVNEQFF TRBJ2-1 . TRBV4-2 .
TGTGCCAGCAGACCTCTCCCAGGGGGCCCGGACACTGAAGCTTTCTTT CASRPLPGGPDTEAFF TRBJ1-1 TRBD1 TRBV27 .
TGTGCCAGCAGCCAAATAAATGAGCAGTTCTTC CASSQINEQFF TRBJ2-1 . TRBV4-2 .
TGTGCCAGCAGTCCCCGTTTGGAGCAGTACTTC CASSPRLEQYF TRBJ2-7 . TRBV28 .
TGTGCCAGCAGTGAATCAGGGGGCCGAAACGAGCAGTACTTC CASSESGGRNEQYF TRBJ2-7 TRBD1 TRBV2 .
TGTGCCAGCAGCTTAGTTTACAATGAGCAGTTCTTC CASSLVYNEQFF TRBJ2-1 . TRBV11-2 .
TGTGCCTGGAAAGGGGTAGGAAACACCATATATTTT CAWKGVGNTIYF TRBJ1-3 . TRBV30 .
TGTGCCAGCAGCCTCACTAGCGGGAGTCTCAATGAGCAGTTCTTC CASSLTSGSLNEQFF TRBJ2-1 TRBD2 TRBV11-3 .
TGTGCCAGTGGGTTCAGCCTACCTAGCCTGGATGGCTACACCTTC CASGFSLPSLDGYTF TRBJ1-2 . TRBV19 .
TGCAGCGGCACCGAGGGAAACACCGGGGAGCTGTTTTTT CSGTEGNTGELFF TRBJ2-2 . TRBV29-1 .
TGTGCCACCAGCAGAGAGGCTAGCGGGAGTAGCACAGATACGCAGTATTTT CATSREASGSSTDTQYF TRBJ2-3 TRBD2 TRBV15 once
TGTGCCAGCAGTTACTCGACAGGGGGAGGCACTGAAGCTTTCTTT CASSYSTGGGTEAFF TRBJ1-1 TRBD1 TRBV6-5 .
TGCGCCAGCAGCCAATCTCTTAACTATGGCTACACCTTC CASSQSLNYGYTF TRBJ1-2 . TRBV4-1 .
TGTGCCACCGGGACAGGGAGGACAGATACGCAGTATTTT CATGTGRTDTQYF TRBJ2-3 TRBD1 TRBV28 .
TGTGCCAGCAGCCCGATTCAGGGGAGCACAGATACGCAGTATTTT CASSPIQGSTDTQYF TRBJ2-3 . TRBV6-5 .
TGTGCCAGCAGCCAACAAAAGACAGGAACCTACGAGCAGTACTTC CASSQQKTGTYEQYF TRBJ2-7 . TRBV4-2 .
TGTGCCAGCAGCTTAGGTCCGTTCCCCAGCGGTGAGCAGTTCTTC CASSLGPFPSGEQFF TRBJ2-1 . TRBV7-9 .
TGTGCCAGCAGCTCCGCGGGGGAGAGCAATCAGCCCCAGCATTTT CASSSAGESNQPQHF TRBJ1-5 . TRBV7-9 .
TGCGCCAGCAGCTTGTGGAGGACCCAACTTGAGCAGTTCTTC CASSLWRTQLEQFF TRBJ2-1 . TRBV5-1 .
TGTGCCACCAGGTGGGGGATTGAAGCTTTCTTT CATRWGIEAFF TRBJ1-1 . TRBV19 .